The 26 T cell receptor beta chains given below trace back to one sample, sequenced in a study of cytomegalovirus exposure and HLA in healthy donors. PCR amplification relied on 60 Vbeta primers (plus 13 Jbeta primers). This table comes from immunoSEQ multiplex PCR, and its TCRdb copy is limited to in-frame clones, with some not included. The table has approximately 140,000 clones, 79% seen once. The sample taken for sequencing was PBMCs. These receptors originate from a human donor in good health.

The chain carries TRBV5-1 and TRBJ2-3; 8 nucleotides agree with TRBD2. There are 14 residues in the CDR3. Germline V gives CDR1 SGHRS, CDR2 YFSETQ. Trimming took 0 bases from V and 6 from J; bases not matched to a gene: 3. CDR3 sequence reads: CASSLGLAGDTQYF. In DNA, the CDR3 is TGCGCCAGCAGCTTGGGGCTAGCGGGCGATACGCAGTATTTT.

This clone was picked up one time. J is TRBJ1-5 and V is TRBV7-6; D remains ambiguous. The V and J ends lost 5 bases and 0 bases respectively, with 11 bases between them. Germline V lookup: CDR1 SGHVS, CDR2 FNYEAQ. The CDR3 length is 15 residues. CDR3 in amino acids: CASSEAFDSNQPQHF. CDR3 nucleotides: TGTGCCAGCAGCGAGGCGTTTGATAGCAATCAGCCCCAGCATTTT.

This clone was seen more than once but under ten times. J is TRBJ2-2 and V is TRBV30; D is possibly TRBD2 (6 bases). Trimming pared 7 bases from V and 2 bases from J, leaving 17 bases between. The germline CDR1 and CDR2 sequences are GTSNPN and SVGIG (reference sequence). This CDR3 has 15 amino acids. CDR3 in DNA: TGTGCCTCCACGGACTATCCCCGAAACACCGGGGAGCTGTTTTTT. Protein: CASTDYPRNTGELFF.

The V call is TRBV5-6, the J call TRBJ1-1, with D possibly being TRBD1 (6 bases). The CDR3 extends over 15 amino acids. Germline CDR1 reads SGHDT; CDR2 reads YYEEEE. The V end was cut by 0 bases, the J end by 5 bases, with 14 bases between. This CDR3 is CASSLDQGRGTEAFF. In DNA, the CDR3 is TGTGCCAGCAGCTTGGACCAGGGGAGAGGAACTGAAGCTTTCTTT. Full variable domain (remainder filled in from reference TRBV5-6 and TRBJ1-1): DAGVTQSPTHLIKTRGQQVTLRCSPKSGHDTVSWYQQALGQGPQFIFQYYEEEERQRGNFPDRFSGHQFPNYSSELNVNALLLGDSALYLCASSLDQGRGTEAFFGQGTRLTVV.

This chain joins TRBV18 and TRBJ2-1; D is undetermined. With 6 bases removed from V and 9 bases from J, the gap between germline ends came to 9 bases. The germline V gene has CDR1 KGHSH and CDR2 LQKENI. The CDR3 contains 11 residues. CDR3 in DNA: TGTGCCAGCTCCCCTCAGGCTGAGCAGTTCTTC. Translation gives CASSPQAEQFF. The variable domain in full, with the rest retrieved from reference TRBV18 and TRBJ2-1, is NAGVMQNPRHLVRRRGQEARLRCSPMKGHSHVYWYRQLPEEGLKFMVYLQKENIIDESGMPKERFSAEFPKEGPSILRIQQVVRGDSAAYFCASSPQAEQFFGPGTRLTVL.

The chain couples TRBV19 to TRBJ1-2; 11 positions match TRBD1. CDR1 is LNHDA and CDR2 is SQIVND in the germline V gene (reference sequence). V lost 1 base to trimming and J lost 4 bases; unmatched junction nucleotides: 2. This CDR3 has 15 amino acids. The CDR3 DNA is TGTGCCAGTAGTATAGGGACAGGGGGCTTCTATGGCTACACCTTC. It is translated as CASSIGTGGFYGYTF.

The V and J genes are TRBV10-1 and TRBJ1-2; TRBD1 might be the D (6 bases). Deletions cut 4 bases from V and 5 bases from J, with 11 bases between. The CDR3 loop spans 13 amino acids. The germline V gene encodes CDR1 WNHNN and CDR2 SYGVQD (reference sequence). Here the CDR3 DNA reads TGCGCCAGCAGTGCCGGGACAAGTTATGGCTACACCTTC. Residues: CASSAGTSYGYTF.

The chain carries TRBV4-1 and TRBJ1-4, with D unclear. CDR3 length: 14 amino acids. Germline V gene sequence: CDR1 MGHRA, CDR2 YSYEKL. V lost 4 bases, J lost 5 bases, and 11 bases lay in between. CDR3 sequence: CASSLTGVNEKLFF. In nucleotides, the CDR3 is TGCGCCAGCAGCCTCACGGGAGTAAATGAAAAACTGTTTTTT.

This clone was picked up a small number of times. This chain connects TRBV10-2 to TRBJ2-7; TRBD2 matches at 7 bases. The CDR3 consists of 12 residues. Trimming cost V 9 bases and J 2 bases; bases outside gene matches: 4. Germline V lookup: CDR1 WSHSY, CDR2 SAAADI. Written as DNA, the CDR3 is TGCGCCAGTCGGGAGGTAACCTACGAGCAGTACTTC. Its protein product is CASREVTYEQYF.

The count of this clone is one. The chain carries TRBV5-5 and TRBJ1-3; a weak D match, TRBD1 (5 bases). The ends were cut back, 10 bases at V and 0 bases at J, with 23 bases in the middle. CDR1 is SGHKS, CDR2 YYEKEE, per germline (reference sequence). The CDR3 loop spans 17 amino acids. For the CDR3, the DNA is TGTGCCCGGCCGGGGGAGGGATTTAGGCCCTCTGGAAACACCATATATTTT. It translates to CARPGEGFRPSGNTIYF. Full variable domain (rest looked up from reference TRBV5-5 and TRBJ1-3): DAGVTQSPTHLIKTRGQQVTLRCSPISGHKSVSWYQQVLGQGPQFIFQYYEKEERGRGNFPDRFSARQFPNYSSELNVNALLLGDSALYLCARPGEGFRPSGNTIYFGEGSWLTVV.

The rearrangement links TRBV18 to TRBJ1-5; 7 bases line up with TRBD1. The CDR3 extends over 16 amino acids. Germline V lookup: CDR1 KGHSH, CDR2 LQKENI. Trimming cost V 4 bases and J 6 bases; bases outside gene matches: 12. CDR3 sequence: CASSLRQGETGQPQHF. The CDR3 region has the DNA TGTGCCAGCTCACTACGACAGGGTGAAACGGGTCAGCCCCAGCATTTT.

This chain connects TRBV28 to TRBJ2-7, with 9 bases matching TRBD1. V lost 2 bases to trimming and J lost 3 bases; unmatched junction nucleotides: 11. From germline, CDR1 is MDHEN and CDR2 SYDVKM. The CDR3 covers 17 residues. DNA for the CDR3: TGTGCCAGCAGTTTAGAGGTAGGGACAGGGAACAACTACGAGCAGTACTTC. Amino acid sequence: CASSLEVGTGNNYEQYF.

To note about this clone: Within the sample, other DNA sequences also encode this same CDR3. The chain combines TRBV19 with TRBJ1-1; a possible D gene is TRBD1 (5 bases). Germline CDR1 and CDR2: LNHDA and SQIVND (reference sequence). V was shortened by 3 bases and J by 1 base, with 9 bases between the two germline ends. The CDR3 length is 14 residues. The CDR3 nucleotides are TGTGCCAGTAGTATCGGGACTGCGAACACTGAAGCTTTCTTT. This gives the protein CASSIGTANTEAFF.

The genes are TRBV5-6 and TRBJ1-5, with D tentatively TRBD1 (6 bases). Germline V gives CDR1 SGHDT, CDR2 YYEEEE. The length of the CDR3 is 14 residues. The germline V and J ends were trimmed by 2 bases and 5 bases, with 11 bases remaining between them. In nucleotides, the CDR3 is TGTGCCAGCAGCTTTGCAGGGGACGATCAGCCCCAGCATTTT. Translation: CASSFAGDDQPQHF.

The chain joins TRBV6-5 to TRBJ2-7; 7 bases line up with TRBD1. CDR1 MNHEY and CDR2 SVGAGI come from the germline V gene. V lost 5 bases to trimming and J lost 0 bases; unmatched junction nucleotides: 4. The CDR3 runs to 14 residues. The CDR3 reads CASSPTGSSYEQYF. Written as DNA, the CDR3 is TGTGCCAGCAGTCCGACAGGGAGCTCCTACGAGCAGTACTTC.

The chain is built from TRBV7-6 and TRBJ1-5; D is uncertain. With 5 bases removed from V and 3 bases from J, the gap between germline ends came to 2 bases. Germline CDR1 SGHVS, CDR2 FNYEAQ. CDR3 length equals 11 residues. CDR3 in DNA: TGTGCCAGCAGCCACAATCAGCCCCAGCATTTT. It encodes CASSHNQPQHF.

The V gene is TRBV30, the J gene TRBJ1-1; D might be TRBD1 (6 bases). V was cut by 4 bases and J by 6 bases, with 21 bases left in between. CDR1 and CDR2 (germline): GTSNPN, SVGIG (reference sequence). The CDR3 is 15 amino acids. The CDR3 nucleotides read TGTGCCTGGAAATGGTTGGGGGCAAGTTCTGCTGAAGCTTTCTTT. It specifies CAWKWLGASSAEAFF.

V is TRBV27 and J is TRBJ2-7, with D possibly matching TRBD1 (5 bases). Between the trimmed V and J ends, which lost 3 bases and 7 bases, there was a span of 19 bases. The germline V gene has CDR1 MNHEY and CDR2 SMNVEV (reference sequence). This CDR3 has 15 amino acids. CDR3 region: CASSFSREISGEQYF. As DNA, the CDR3 is TGTGCCAGCAGTTTTTCCAGGGAAATATCGGGTGAGCAGTACTTC.

There are a few counts of this clone. V gene TRBV5-4 combines with J gene TRBJ2-5; 9 bases match TRBD1. Germline CDR1 and CDR2: SGHNT and YYREEE (reference sequence). CDR3 size: 15 residues. V was pared by 5 bases and J by 5 bases, with 10 bases of the junction left unmatched. In DNA form, the CDR3 reads TGTGCCAGCAGGCGGGATACAGGGGGCTCGGAGACCCAGTACTTC. It is translated as CASRRDTGGSETQYF.

This rearrangement joins TRBV10-3 to TRBJ2-3; 8 bases map to TRBD2. V was pared by 7 bases and J by 6 bases, with 15 bases of the junction left unmatched. The CDR3 has 16 residues. Germline values: CDR1 ENHRY, CDR2 SYGVKD. The CDR3 reads CAINQPGLGIEDTQYF. DNA for the CDR3: TGTGCCATCAACCAACCGGGACTAGGGATTGAGGATACGCAGTATTTT.

The chain carries TRBV4-1 and TRBJ2-1, with 12 bases fitting TRBD2. The CDR3 is 14 amino acids. Germline V lookup: CDR1 MGHRA, CDR2 YSYEKL. V dropped 5 bases and J dropped 9; count of bases not matched to a gene: 5. The CDR3: CASSGRLAGVEQFF. The CDR3 DNA is TGCGCCAGCAGCGGAAGACTAGCGGGGGTTGAGCAGTTCTTC.

The V call is TRBV5-1, the J call TRBJ1-1; 8 bases are shared with TRBD1. The CDR3 extends over 14 amino acids. The germline gives CDR1 SGHRS, CDR2 YFSETQ. V lost 4 bases to trimming and J lost 3 bases; unmatched junction nucleotides: 5. The CDR3 sequence is CASSQDRADTEAFF. The CDR3 bases are TGCGCCAGCAGCCAGGACAGGGCCGACACTGAAGCTTTCTTT.

This chain links TRBV7-9 with TRBJ2-2; 11 nucleotides line up with TRBD2. Losses at the gene ends were 2 bases for V and 3 bases for J; bases not matched to a gene: 5. Germline V gene data show CDR1 as SEHNR and CDR2 as FQNEAQ (reference sequence). The CDR3 sequence is 17 residues long. The CDR3 protein is CASSLWLAGGDTGELFF. Here the CDR3 DNA reads TGTGCCAGCAGCTTATGGCTAGCGGGAGGAGACACCGGGGAGCTGTTTTTT. Together with reference TRBV7-9 and TRBJ2-2, the CDR3 gives the full variable domain: DTGVSQNPRHKITKRGQNVTFRCDPISEHNRLYWYRQTLGQGPEFLTYFQNEAQLEKSRLLSDRFSAERPKGSFSTLEIQRTEQGDSAMYLCASSLWLAGGDTGELFFGEGSRLTVL.

This rearrangement joins TRBV5-1 to TRBJ1-3; the D is unclear. Germline V gives CDR1 SGHRS, CDR2 YFSETQ. The CDR3 runs 13 residues. V was shortened by 4 bases and J by 0 bases, with 5 bases between the two germline ends. The CDR3 protein is CASSLSSGNTIYF. DNA of the CDR3: TGCGCCAGCAGCCTGAGCTCTGGAAACACCATATATTTT.

This clone was detected a few times. The rearrangement uses TRBV23-1 and TRBJ1-4, with D unresolved. TRBV23-1 falls under the ORF class, with uncertain function. V was clipped by 0 bases and J by 2 bases, with 7 bases between them. CDR3 length equals 15 residues. The DNA of the CDR3 is TGCGCCAGCAGTCAATCCGACGGGACTAATGAAAAACTGTTTTTT. This codes for CASSQSDGTNEKLFF.

This chain links TRBV4-1 with TRBJ2-5; 7 nucleotides align to TRBD1. The J segment lost 5 bases and the V segment lost 5 bases, leaving 2 bases of the junction unmatched. Germline CDR1 and CDR2: MGHRA and YSYEKL. There are 12 residues in the CDR3. CDR3 in amino acids: CASSRGRETQYF. The CDR3 DNA sequence: TGCGCCAGCAGCAGGGGGCGGGAGACCCAGTACTTC.